A single sample gave rise to the 9 T cell receptor beta chains below, sequenced in a study of Tregs in tolerant kidney transplant recipients. Profiled with immunoSEQ multiplex PCR; TCRdb holds only in-frame clones, not every one. The sample has around 230,000 clones, about four fifths seen once; the top ten hold about 0.58%. The source material was CD4+ T cells from blood. The receptors derive from a human donor in good health.

This rearrangement joins TRBV19 to TRBJ2-5, with 7 bases that match TRBD1. This CDR3 region has 15 residues. Germline V gene lookup returns CDR1 LNHDA and CDR2 SQIVND (reference sequence). Unmatched junction bases numbered 3, after V lost 1 base and J lost 1 base. CDR3 coding DNA: TGTGCCAGTAGTATAGGAGCAGGGGGCCAAGAGACCCAGTACTTC. It yields the protein CASSIGAGGQETQYF.

J is TRBJ2-2 and V is TRBV5-1; D possibly corresponds to TRBD2 (6 bases). The ends were cut back, 4 bases at V and 2 bases at J, with 12 bases in the middle. This CDR3 contains 15 residues. Germline values: CDR1 SGHRS, CDR2 YFSETQ. DNA of the CDR3: TGCGCCAGCAGCCTCGGGACTTCAAACACCGGGGAGCTGTTTTTT. This codes for CASSLGTSNTGELFF.

The chain has TRBV5-1 and TRBJ1-2; 8 nucleotides line up with TRBD1. The CDR3 is made up of 15 amino acids. Per germline, CDR1 SGHRS and CDR2 YFSETQ. Trimming cost V 3 bases and J 3 bases; bases outside gene matches: 7. For the CDR3, the DNA is TGCGCCAGCAGCTCGGATGGACAGGGCCACTATGGCTACACCTTC. Translating it yields CASSSDGQGHYGYTF.

Notes on this clone: This CDR3 is also generated by other DNA sequences in the sample. V usage is TRBV27 and J usage is TRBJ2-7; no clear D gene. Germline V lookup: CDR1 MNHEY, CDR2 SMNVEV (reference sequence). The CDR3 is 17 amino acids. V lost 8 bases and J lost 2, with 25 bases in between. The CDR3 region has the DNA TGTGCCAGCGGGCACGTTGGCTCCTCGCGTTGGGCCTACGAGCAGTACTTC. Its translation is CASGHVGSSRWAYEQYF.

The count of this clone is one. At the DNA level, this CDR3 is encoded by other sequences in the same sample as well. The chain has TRBV12-5 and TRBJ1-5, with D perhaps matching TRBD1 (6 bases). The V end lost 0 bases, the J end lost 8 bases, and 23 bases lay between the germline ends. The CDR3 spans 18 residues. Germline V gene data show CDR1 as LGHNT and CDR2 as FRNRAP. This CDR3 is CASGLVGGAGAPLEPQHF. The CDR3 coding sequence is TGTGCTAGTGGTTTGGTAGGGGGAGCAGGGGCCCCTTTGGAGCCCCAGCATTTT.

Only a few counts were recorded for this clone. The rearrangement uses TRBV19 and TRBJ1-6; D not certain. Germline values: CDR1 LNHDA, CDR2 SQIVND (reference sequence). CDR3 length: 13 residues. V was trimmed by 7 bases and J by 8 bases, leaving 12 bases between them. This CDR3 reads CASKSVLDSPLHF. The CDR3 DNA is TGTGCCAGTAAAAGTGTCCTCGATTCACCCCTCCACTTT.

The genes are TRBV5-1 and TRBJ2-2, with 7 nucleotides matching TRBD2. The CDR3 sequence is 13 residues long. The germline V gene has CDR1 SGHRS and CDR2 YFSETQ. Trimming cost V 4 bases and J 4 bases; bases outside gene matches: 1. This CDR3 is CASSGEGTGELFF. The CDR3 DNA follows: TGCGCCAGCAGCGGGGAGGGCACCGGGGAGCTGTTTTTT.

In DNA form, the CDR3 reads TGTGCCAGCAGTCGCCGGACAGTTGAAGAAGCTTTCTTT. Translating gives CASSRRTVEEAFF. V and J are TRBV6-6 and TRBJ1-1, with D possibly TRBD1 on 6 matching bases. CDR1 and CDR2 (germline): MNHNY, SVGAGI (reference sequence). V lost 5 bases and J lost 8, with 15 bases in between. The CDR3 has 13 residues.

V usage is TRBV7-9 and J usage is TRBJ2-7, with 9 bases that match TRBD1. Germline CDR1 reads SEHNR; CDR2 reads FQNEAQ (reference sequence). Germline trimming cut 6 bases from V and 4 bases from J; bases unmatched to any gene: 7. The CDR3 is 14 residues long. In DNA, the CDR3 is TGTGCCAGCAGTACAGGGACAGGGCAGTACGAGCAGTACTTC. Translating gives CASSTGTGQYEQYF.